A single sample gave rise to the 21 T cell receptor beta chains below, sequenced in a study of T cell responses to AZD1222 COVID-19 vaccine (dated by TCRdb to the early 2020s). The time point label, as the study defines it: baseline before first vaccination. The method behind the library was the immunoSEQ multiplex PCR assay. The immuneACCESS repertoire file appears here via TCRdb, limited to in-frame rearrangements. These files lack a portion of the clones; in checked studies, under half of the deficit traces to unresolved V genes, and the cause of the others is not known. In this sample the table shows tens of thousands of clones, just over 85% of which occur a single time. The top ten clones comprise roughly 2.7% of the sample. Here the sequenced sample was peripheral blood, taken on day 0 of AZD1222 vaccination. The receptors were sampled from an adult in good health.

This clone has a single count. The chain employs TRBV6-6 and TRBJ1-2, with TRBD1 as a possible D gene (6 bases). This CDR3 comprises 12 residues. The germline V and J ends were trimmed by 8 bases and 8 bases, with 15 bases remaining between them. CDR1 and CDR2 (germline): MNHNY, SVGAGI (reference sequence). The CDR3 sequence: CASSWGRDGYTF. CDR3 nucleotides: TGTGCCAGCTCCTGGGGGCGCGACGGCTACACCTTC.

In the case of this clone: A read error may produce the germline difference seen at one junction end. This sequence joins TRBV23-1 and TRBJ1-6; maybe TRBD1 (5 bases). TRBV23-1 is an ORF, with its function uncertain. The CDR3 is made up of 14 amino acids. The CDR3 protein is CASTKRGEDSPLHF. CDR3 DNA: TGCGCCAGCACCAAGAGGGGCGAGGATTCTCCCCTCCACTTT.

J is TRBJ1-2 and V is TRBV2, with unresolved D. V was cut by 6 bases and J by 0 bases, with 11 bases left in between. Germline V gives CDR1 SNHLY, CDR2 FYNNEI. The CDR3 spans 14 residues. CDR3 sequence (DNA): TGTGCCAGCAGGGGAAACTCGGCTAACTATGGCTACACCTTC. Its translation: CASRGNSANYGYTF. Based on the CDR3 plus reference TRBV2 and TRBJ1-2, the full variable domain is EPEVTQTPSHQVTQMGQEVILRCVPISNHLYFYWYRQILGQKVEFLVSFYNNEISEKSEIFDDQFSVERPDGSNFTLKIRSTKLEDSAMYFCASRGNSANYGYTFGSGTRLTVV.

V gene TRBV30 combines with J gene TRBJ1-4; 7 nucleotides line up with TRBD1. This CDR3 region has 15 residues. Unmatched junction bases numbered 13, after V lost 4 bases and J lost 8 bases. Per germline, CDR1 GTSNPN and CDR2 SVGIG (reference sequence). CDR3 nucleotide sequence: TGTGCCTGGAACGGGGTGGACAGGCTGGGGGAAAAACTGTTTTTT. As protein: CAWNGVDRLGEKLFF.

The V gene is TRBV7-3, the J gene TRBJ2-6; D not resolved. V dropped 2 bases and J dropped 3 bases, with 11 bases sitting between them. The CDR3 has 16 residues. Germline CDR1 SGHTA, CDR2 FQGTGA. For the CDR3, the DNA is TGTGCCAGCAGCTTACTTCTCGGTAGTGGGGCCAACGTCCTGACTTTC. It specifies CASSLLLGSGANVLTF.

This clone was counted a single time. The CDR3 nucleotides are TGTGCCAGCAGTGAGCTTCCTGACCAGGGGGGCAATGAGCAGTTCTTC. Its translation is CASSELPDQGGNEQFF. The V call is TRBV6-1, the J call TRBJ2-1; a possible D gene is TRBD1 (7 bases). Between the trimmed V and J ends, which lost 3 bases and 6 bases, there was a span of 18 bases. From germline, CDR1 is MNHNS and CDR2 SASEGT. This CDR3 is 16 amino acids long.

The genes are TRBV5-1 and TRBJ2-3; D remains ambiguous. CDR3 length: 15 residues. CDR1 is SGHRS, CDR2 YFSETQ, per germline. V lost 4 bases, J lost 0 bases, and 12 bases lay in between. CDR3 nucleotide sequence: TGCGCCAGCAGCCCGCTGGTAGGGAGCACAGATACGCAGTATTTT. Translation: CASSPLVGSTDTQYF.

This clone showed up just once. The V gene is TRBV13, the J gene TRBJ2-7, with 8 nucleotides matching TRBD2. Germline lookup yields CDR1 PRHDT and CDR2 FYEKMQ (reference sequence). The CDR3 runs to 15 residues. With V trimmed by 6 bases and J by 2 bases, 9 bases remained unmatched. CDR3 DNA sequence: TGTGCCAGCAGTTCTGGAGCGGGGGCTACCTACGAGCAGTACTTC. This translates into CASSSGAGATYEQYF.

The DNA of the CDR3 is TGTGCCAGCAGCCAAGAGTCGGCCCGACCAACGCAGTATTTT. Its protein product is CASSQESARPTQYF. This chain joins TRBV4-2 and TRBJ2-3, with no clear D. The ends were cut back, 0 bases at V and 9 bases at J, with 13 bases in the middle. Germline values: CDR1 LGHNA, CDR2 YNFKEQ. This CDR3 is built from 14 residues.

The CDR3 here is CASSASGTEQYF. The CDR3 bases are TGTGCCAGCAGTGCATCAGGGACCGAGCAGTACTTC. The V and J genes are TRBV5-5 and TRBJ2-7; D tentatively reads TRBD1 or TRBD2 (5 bases each). V was pared by 5 bases and J by 6 bases, with 12 bases between. The CDR3 is 12 amino acids. Germline values: CDR1 SGHKS, CDR2 YYEKEE (reference sequence).

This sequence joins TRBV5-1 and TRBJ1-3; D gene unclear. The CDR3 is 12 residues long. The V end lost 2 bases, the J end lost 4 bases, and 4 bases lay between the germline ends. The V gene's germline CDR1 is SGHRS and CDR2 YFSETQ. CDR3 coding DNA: TGCGCCAGCAGCTTTGCAGGAAACACCATATATTTT. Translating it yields CASSFAGNTIYF. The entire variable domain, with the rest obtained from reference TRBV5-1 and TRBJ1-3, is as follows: KAGVTQTPRYLIKTRGQQVTLSCSPISGHRSVSWYQQTPGQGLQFLFEYFSETQRNKGNFPGRFSGRQFSNSRSEMNVSTLELGDSALYLCASSFAGNTIYFGEGSWLTVV.

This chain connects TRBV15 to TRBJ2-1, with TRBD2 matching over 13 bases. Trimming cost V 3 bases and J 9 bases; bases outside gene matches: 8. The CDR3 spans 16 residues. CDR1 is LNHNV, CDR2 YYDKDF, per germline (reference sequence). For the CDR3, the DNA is TGTGCCACCAGCAGTGTACTAGCGGGAGGGCCTAGTGAGCAGTTCTTC. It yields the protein CATSSVLAGGPSEQFF.

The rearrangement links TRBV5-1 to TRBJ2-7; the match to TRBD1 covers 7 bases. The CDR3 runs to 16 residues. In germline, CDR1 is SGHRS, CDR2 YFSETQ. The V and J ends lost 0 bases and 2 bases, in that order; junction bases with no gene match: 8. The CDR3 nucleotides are TGCGCCAGCAGCTTGGGAGTTGGGACAGCCGCCTACGAGCAGTACTTC. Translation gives CASSLGVGTAAYEQYF.

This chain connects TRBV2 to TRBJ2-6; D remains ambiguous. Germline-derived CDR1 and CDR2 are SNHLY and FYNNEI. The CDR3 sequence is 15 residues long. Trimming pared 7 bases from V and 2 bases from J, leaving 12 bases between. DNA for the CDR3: TGTGCCAGCAAACTATCTCAAACTGGGGCCAACGTCCTGACTTTC. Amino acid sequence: CASKLSQTGANVLTF.

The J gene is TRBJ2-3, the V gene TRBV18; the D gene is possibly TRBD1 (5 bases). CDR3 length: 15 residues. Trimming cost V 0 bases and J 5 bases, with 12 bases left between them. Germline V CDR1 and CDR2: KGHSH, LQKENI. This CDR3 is CASSPPRTTQDTQYF. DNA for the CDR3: TGTGCCAGCTCACCACCCCGGACAACGCAAGATACGCAGTATTTT.

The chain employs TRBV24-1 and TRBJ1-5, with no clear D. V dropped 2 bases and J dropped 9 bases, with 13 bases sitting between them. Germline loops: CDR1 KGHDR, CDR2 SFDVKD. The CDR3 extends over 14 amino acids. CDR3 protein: CATSDSPQHGPQHF. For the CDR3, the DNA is TGTGCCACCAGTGATTCCCCCCAGCATGGGCCCCAGCATTTT.

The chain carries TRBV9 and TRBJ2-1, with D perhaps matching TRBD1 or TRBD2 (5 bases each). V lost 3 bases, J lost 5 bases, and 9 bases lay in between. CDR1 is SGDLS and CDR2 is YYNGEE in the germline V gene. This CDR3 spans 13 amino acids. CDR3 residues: CASSAGQNNEQFF. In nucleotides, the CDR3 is TGTGCCAGCAGCGCGGGGCAGAACAATGAGCAGTTCTTC.

The CDR3 loop is CASSLGLVVGETQYF. DNA of the CDR3: TGTGCCAGCAGCTTGGGGTTGGTGGTTGGTGAGACCCAGTACTTC. The gene calls are TRBV5-5 and TRBJ2-5; D not resolved. This CDR3 region has 15 residues. Germline lookup yields CDR1 SGHKS and CDR2 YYEKEE (reference sequence). Trimming left V 0 bases short and J 5 bases short, with 14 bases between.

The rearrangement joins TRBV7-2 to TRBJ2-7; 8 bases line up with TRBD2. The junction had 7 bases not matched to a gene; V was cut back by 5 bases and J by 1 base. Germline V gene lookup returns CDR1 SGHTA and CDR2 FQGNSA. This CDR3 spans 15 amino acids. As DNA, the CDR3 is TGTGCCAGCAGCCCGGGAGGGGTTCGATCCTACGAGCAGTACTTC. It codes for CASSPGGVRSYEQYF.

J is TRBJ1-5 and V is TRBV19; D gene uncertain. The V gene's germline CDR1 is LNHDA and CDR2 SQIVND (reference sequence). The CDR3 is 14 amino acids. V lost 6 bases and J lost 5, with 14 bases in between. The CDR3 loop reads CASRIRQGDQPQHF. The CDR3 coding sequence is TGTGCCAGTAGGATAAGACAAGGAGATCAGCCCCAGCATTTT.

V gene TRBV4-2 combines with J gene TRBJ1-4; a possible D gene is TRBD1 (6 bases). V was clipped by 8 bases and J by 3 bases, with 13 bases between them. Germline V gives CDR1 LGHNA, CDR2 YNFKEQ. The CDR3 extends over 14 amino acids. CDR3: CASGGGGANEKLFF. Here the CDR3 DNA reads TGTGCCAGCGGCGGAGGGGGAGCTAATGAAAAACTGTTTTTT.